Presented here are 22 T cell receptor beta chains from one specimen sequenced in a study of blood T cell repertoires in COVID-19. The repertoire was sequenced with immunoSEQ multiplex PCR; TCRdb's copy has only in-frame clones and lacks some. The sample lists some 450,000 clones, around 89% occurring once. The sequencing input was peripheral blood. The receptors were gathered from a woman between 50 and 59 years old with COVID-19, enrolled during active disease.

V and J are TRBV28 and TRBJ1-2; 9 bases line up with TRBD1. In germline, CDR1 is MDHEN, CDR2 SYDVKM. This CDR3 comprises 15 residues. With V trimmed by 6 bases and J by 8 bases, 13 bases remained unmatched. This CDR3 is CASSLGWDRVRGYTF. The CDR3, as DNA: TGTGCCAGCAGCCTAGGGTGGGACAGGGTGAGAGGCTACACCTTC.

The chain recombines TRBV28 with TRBJ2-5; a weak D match, TRBD1 (6 bases). The CDR3 totals 12 residues. Germline loops: CDR1 MDHEN, CDR2 SYDVKM. V lost 8 bases and J lost 7, with 14 bases in between. The DNA for the CDR3 is TGTGCCAGCTTACAGGGCAAGGGGACCCAGTACTTC. It is translated as CASLQGKGTQYF.

The V call is TRBV15, the J call TRBJ1-2, with D possibly matching TRBD1 (5 bases). The CDR3 runs 14 residues. Germline CDR1 is LNHNV and CDR2 is YYDKDF (reference sequence). The ends were cut back, 3 bases at V and 4 bases at J, with 12 bases in the middle. CDR3 sequence: CATSSRGEVYGYTF. The CDR3 DNA follows: TGTGCCACCAGCAGTCGGGGGGAAGTCTATGGCTACACCTTC.

This clone has just one count. The rearrangement links TRBV4-1 to TRBJ2-7; a possible D gene is TRBD2 (6 bases). CDR1 and CDR2 (germline): MGHRA, YSYEKL. This CDR3 is 15 amino acids long. V shed 3 bases and J shed 7 bases, with 19 bases lying between them. Here the CDR3 DNA reads TGCGCCAGCAGCCATGTAGGAGACCCCGCGGGGGAGCAGTACTTC. This gives the protein CASSHVGDPAGEQYF.

In its sample, this clone was seen a few times. V usage is TRBV7-2 and J usage is TRBJ1-2, with 8 bases lining up with TRBD1. V was pared by 3 bases and J by 8 bases, with 11 bases of the junction left unmatched. CDR3 length equals 15 residues. Per germline, CDR1 SGHTA and CDR2 FQGNSA. CDR3 sequence (DNA): TGTGCCAGCAGCTTGATATCCGACAGGGGAGTCGGCTACACCTTC. This encodes CASSLISDRGVGYTF.

The chain carries TRBV14 and TRBJ1-1; D call uncertain. CDR3 size: 13 residues. V was shortened by 5 bases and J by 0 bases, with 7 bases between the two germline ends. Looked up from germline, CDR1 is SGHDN and CDR2 is FVKESK. CDR3 sequence (DNA): TGTGCCAGCAGCGCCTCTATGAACACTGAAGCTTTCTTT. This encodes CASSASMNTEAFF.

CDR3 DNA: TGTGCCAGCAGAGGTAGACCGGGACAGACTTCAGCACTAGCAGGAAACACCATATATTTT. Encoded protein: CASRGRPGQTSALAGNTIYF. The chain has TRBV2 and TRBJ1-3; TRBD1 matches at 7 bases. The germline gives CDR1 SNHLY, CDR2 FYNNEI. This CDR3 contains 20 residues. Trimming took 6 bases from V and 4 from J; bases not matched to a gene: 24.

The rearrangement links TRBV7-7 to TRBJ2-1; 14 bases agree with TRBD2. From germline, CDR1 is SSHAT and CDR2 FNYEAQ (reference sequence). CDR3 length: 15 amino acids. J gave up 8 bases and V 3 bases, and 3 bases lay outside the gene matches. In DNA, the CDR3 is TGTGCCAGCAGCTTGACTAGCGGGGGGGGGCATGAGCAGTTCTTC. Its translation: CASSLTSGGGHEQFF.

The chain joins TRBV12-3 or TRBV12-4 to TRBJ2-1; TRBD1 is a possible D gene (5 bases). Between the trimmed V and J ends, which lost 0 bases and 14 bases, there was a span of 11 bases. The CDR3 loop spans 12 amino acids. Here the CDR3 reads CASSLAARGEFF. CDR3 nucleotide sequence: TGTGCCAGCAGTTTAGCGGCTAGGGGCGAGTTCTTC.

The rearrangement uses TRBV6-5 and TRBJ1-1; D might be TRBD1 (6 bases). Looked up from germline, CDR1 is MNHEY and CDR2 is SVGAGI. V lost 5 bases and J 0 bases, leaving 13 bases between the germline ends. This CDR3 is built from 15 residues. The CDR3 spells CASSTLGQMNTEAFF. CDR3 DNA sequence: TGTGCCAGCAGTACCCTAGGACAGATGAACACTGAAGCTTTCTTT.

The J gene is TRBJ2-1, the V gene TRBV29-1, with D maybe TRBD1 (7 bases). V gave up 6 bases and J gave up 0 bases, with 12 bases separating them. The CDR3 is made up of 14 amino acids. Germline V lookup: CDR1 SQVTM, CDR2 ANQGSEA. The CDR3 spells CSVGGQLSYNEQFF. CDR3 sequence (DNA): TGCAGCGTGGGGGGACAGCTCTCCTACAATGAGCAGTTCTTC.

This chain joins TRBV5-1 and TRBJ1-1; D might be TRBD1 (5 bases). V shed 0 bases and J shed 11 bases, with 14 bases lying between them. The CDR3 is 13 amino acids. Germline-derived CDR1 and CDR2 are SGHRS and YFSETQ. CDR3 loop: CASSLAGGERAFF. For the CDR3, the DNA is TGCGCCAGCAGCTTGGCCGGAGGGGAGAGGGCTTTCTTT.

This clone has a single count. The genes are TRBV2 and TRBJ1-5; D remains unclear. Between the trimmed V and J ends, which lost 3 bases and 2 bases, there was a span of 5 bases. From germline, CDR1 is SNHLY and CDR2 FYNNEI. The CDR3 has 13 residues. The CDR3 coding sequence is TGTGCCAGCAGTGACGCAGGCAATCAGCCCCAGCATTTT. Protein product: CASSDAGNQPQHF.

The V and J genes are TRBV19 and TRBJ1-2, with D perhaps TRBD1 (6 bases). Trimming removed 11 bases from V and 5 bases from J, with 18 bases in between. The CDR3 is 13 residues long. Germline loops: CDR1 LNHDA, CDR2 SQIVND (reference sequence). CDR3 sequence (DNA): TGTGCCGCATCCCGGGGGGCTGGGTATGGCTACACCTTC. It is translated as CAASRGAGYGYTF.

The chain links TRBV4-2 to TRBJ2-7, with TRBD2 identical over 7 bases. Germline V lookup: CDR1 LGHNA, CDR2 YNFKEQ. The CDR3 is 15 amino acids. The junction had 6 bases not matched to a gene; V was cut back by 0 bases and J by 4 bases. CDR3 loop: CASSQELRGLYEQYF. CDR3 in DNA: TGTGCCAGCAGCCAAGAGCTGCGGGGGTTGTACGAGCAGTACTTC.

V and J are TRBV7-9 and TRBJ2-1, with 8 positions matching TRBD2. The germline V gene has CDR1 SEHNR and CDR2 FQNEAQ (reference sequence). This CDR3 region has 17 residues. V shed 0 bases, J shed 6 bases, and the junction held 10 bases outside the gene matches. The CDR3 DNA is TGTGCCAGCAGCTTAGCGCGTCTGGGACTAGTACGCAATGAGCAGTTCTTC. This gives the protein CASSLARLGLVRNEQFF.

The V gene is TRBV20-1, the J gene TRBJ2-7; 9 bases fit TRBD2. In germline, CDR1 is DFQATT, CDR2 SNEGSKA (reference sequence). This CDR3 has 17 residues. V was clipped by 3 bases and J by 4 bases; unmatched bases: 16. The CDR3 sequence: CSASLRGGGGVFYEQYF. CDR3 nucleotide sequence: TGCAGTGCTAGTTTGCGGGGAGGCGGGGGGGTTTTTTACGAGCAGTACTTC.

A single count supports this clone. The chain is built from TRBV10-1 and TRBJ2-3; 9 nucleotides align to TRBD2. After removal of 4 bases from V and 9 bases from J, the junction contained 8 bases not matched to a gene. This CDR3 is 14 amino acids long. Germline V gives CDR1 WNHNN, CDR2 SYGVQD (reference sequence). The CDR3 DNA reads as TGCGCCAGCAGTGTAGCGGGGGTGGAAGGGACGCAGTATTTT. Translating gives CASSVAGVEGTQYF.

The chain has TRBV10-1 and TRBJ2-3; 9 bases agree with TRBD1. This CDR3 contains 14 residues. With V trimmed by 3 bases and J by 7 bases, 5 bases remained unmatched. Germline CDR1 and CDR2: WNHNN and SYGVQD (reference sequence). As DNA, the CDR3 is TGCGCCAGCAGTGAAGACAGGGGGTATAATACGCAGTATTTT. Encoded protein: CASSEDRGYNTQYF.

J is TRBJ2-3 and V is TRBV10-1, with TRBD1 matching 8 bases. V trimming: 6 bases; J trimming: 1 base; junction bases outside the gene matches: 6. The CDR3 covers 15 residues. Germline V gene lookup returns CDR1 WNHNN and CDR2 SYGVQD (reference sequence). Here the CDR3 reads CASSYGQGRTDTQYF. The CDR3 DNA follows: TGCGCCAGCAGCTACGGACAGGGACGCACAGATACGCAGTATTTT.

V usage is TRBV30 and J usage is TRBJ1-2; 8 bases fit TRBD1. Germline V gene data show CDR1 as GTSNPN and CDR2 as SVGIG (reference sequence). With V trimmed by 3 bases and J by 8 bases, 8 bases remained unmatched. The CDR3 runs to 13 residues. CDR3 nucleotides: TGTGCCTGGAGGCCGGACAGGGCGGGGGGCTACACCTTC. Encoded protein: CAWRPDRAGGYTF.

DNA for the CDR3: TGTGCCAGCAGCCCTAGCTATGGTGGGAGCGGGAATCAGCCCCAGCATTTT. Translated, it gives CASSPSYGGSGNQPQHF. The chain uses TRBV3-1 (or the pseudogene TRBV3-2) and TRBJ1-5; D gene ambiguous. From germline, CDR1 is LGHDT and CDR2 YNNKEL (reference sequence). The CDR3 contains 17 residues. V shed 4 bases and J shed 4 bases, with 20 bases lying between them.